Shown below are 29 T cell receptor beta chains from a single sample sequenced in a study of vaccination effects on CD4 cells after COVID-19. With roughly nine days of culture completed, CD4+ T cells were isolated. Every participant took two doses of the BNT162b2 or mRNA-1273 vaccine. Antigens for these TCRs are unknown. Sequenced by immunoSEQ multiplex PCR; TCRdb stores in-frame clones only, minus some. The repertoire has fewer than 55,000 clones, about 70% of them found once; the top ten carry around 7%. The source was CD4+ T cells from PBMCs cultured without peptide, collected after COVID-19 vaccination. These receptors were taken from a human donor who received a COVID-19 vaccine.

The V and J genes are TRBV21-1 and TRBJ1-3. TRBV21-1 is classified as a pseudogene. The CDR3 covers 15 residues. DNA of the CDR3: TGTGCCAGCAGCAAAGAGGGGACCGCTGGAAACACCATATATTTT. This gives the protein CASSKEGTAGNTIYF.

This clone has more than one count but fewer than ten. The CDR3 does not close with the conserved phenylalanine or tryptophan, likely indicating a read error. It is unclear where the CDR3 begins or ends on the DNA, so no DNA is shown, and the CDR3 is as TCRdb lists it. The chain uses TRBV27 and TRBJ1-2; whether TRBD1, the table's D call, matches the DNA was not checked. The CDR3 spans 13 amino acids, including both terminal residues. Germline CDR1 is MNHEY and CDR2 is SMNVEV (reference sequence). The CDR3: CASSLTGRGPIRL.

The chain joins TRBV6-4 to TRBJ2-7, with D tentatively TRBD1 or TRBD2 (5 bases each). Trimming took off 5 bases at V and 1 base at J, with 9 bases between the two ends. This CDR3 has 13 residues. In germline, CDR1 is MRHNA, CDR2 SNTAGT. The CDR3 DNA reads TGTGCCAGCAGTCGGGACGCTTCCTACGAGCAGTACTTC. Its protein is CASSRDASYEQYF.

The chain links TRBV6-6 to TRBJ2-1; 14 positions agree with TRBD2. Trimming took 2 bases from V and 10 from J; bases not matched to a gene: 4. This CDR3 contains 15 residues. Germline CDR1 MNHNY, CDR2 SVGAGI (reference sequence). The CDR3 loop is CASSYGTSGGGEQFF. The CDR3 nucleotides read TGTGCCAGCAGTTACGGGACTAGCGGGGGAGGGGAGCAGTTCTTC.

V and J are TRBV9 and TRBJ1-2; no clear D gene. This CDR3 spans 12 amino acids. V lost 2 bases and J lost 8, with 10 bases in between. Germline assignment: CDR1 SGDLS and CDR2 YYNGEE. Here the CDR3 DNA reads TGTGCCAGCAGCGTTCGTCAAGGAGGCTACACCTTC. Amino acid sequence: CASSVRQGGYTF.

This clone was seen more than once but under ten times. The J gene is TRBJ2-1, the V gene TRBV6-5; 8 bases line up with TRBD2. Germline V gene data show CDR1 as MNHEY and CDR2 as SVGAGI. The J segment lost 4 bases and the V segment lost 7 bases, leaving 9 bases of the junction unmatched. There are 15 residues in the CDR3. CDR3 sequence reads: CASIRSGGRYNEQFF. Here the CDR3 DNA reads TGTGCCAGCATCAGGAGCGGGGGCCGGTACAATGAGCAGTTCTTC.

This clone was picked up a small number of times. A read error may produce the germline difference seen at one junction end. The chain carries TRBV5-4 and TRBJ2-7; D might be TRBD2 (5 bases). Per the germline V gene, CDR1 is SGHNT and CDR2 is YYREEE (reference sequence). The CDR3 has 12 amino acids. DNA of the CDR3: TGTGCCAGCAGCTTTGTTTTTGGACTGGAGGTTTTC. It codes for CASSFVFGLEVF.

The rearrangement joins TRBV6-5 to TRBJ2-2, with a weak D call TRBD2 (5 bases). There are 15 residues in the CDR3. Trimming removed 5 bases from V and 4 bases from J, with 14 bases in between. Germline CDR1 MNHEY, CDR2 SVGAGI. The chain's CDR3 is CASSPLKRPTGELFF. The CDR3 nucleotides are TGTGCCAGCAGTCCCCTGAAGCGGCCCACCGGGGAGCTGTTTTTT.

The chain's CDR3 is CASSVGGLAGNTDTQYF. In nucleotides, the CDR3 is TGTGCCAGCAGCGTAGGTGGTCTAGCGGGCAACACAGATACGCAGTATTTT. V usage is TRBV9 and J usage is TRBJ2-3, with 8 nucleotides matching TRBD2. This CDR3 region has 17 residues. V lost 0 bases to trimming and J lost 2 bases; unmatched junction nucleotides: 8. Per the germline V gene, CDR1 is SGDLS and CDR2 is YYNGEE.

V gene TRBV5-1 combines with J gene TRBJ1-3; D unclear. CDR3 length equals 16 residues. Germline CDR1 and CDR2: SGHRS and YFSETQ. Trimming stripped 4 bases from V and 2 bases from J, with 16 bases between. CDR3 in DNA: TGCGCCAGCAGCCCCGGGCCCACCCGGGCTGGAAACACCATATATTTT. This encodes CASSPGPTRAGNTIYF.

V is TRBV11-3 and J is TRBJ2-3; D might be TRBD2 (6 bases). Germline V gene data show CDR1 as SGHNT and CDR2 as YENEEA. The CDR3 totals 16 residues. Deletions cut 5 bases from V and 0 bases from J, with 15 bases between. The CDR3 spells CASSPGDRVSTDTQYF. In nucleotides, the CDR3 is TGTGCCAGCAGCCCGGGGGACCGGGTTAGCACAGATACGCAGTATTTT.

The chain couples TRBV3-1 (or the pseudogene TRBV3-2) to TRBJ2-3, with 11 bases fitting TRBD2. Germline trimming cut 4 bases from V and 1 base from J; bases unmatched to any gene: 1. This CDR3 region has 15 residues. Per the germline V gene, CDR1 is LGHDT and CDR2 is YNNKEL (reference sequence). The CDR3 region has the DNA TGTGCCAGCAGCCTAGCGGGGGGGGGCACAGATACGCAGTATTTT. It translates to CASSLAGGGTDTQYF.

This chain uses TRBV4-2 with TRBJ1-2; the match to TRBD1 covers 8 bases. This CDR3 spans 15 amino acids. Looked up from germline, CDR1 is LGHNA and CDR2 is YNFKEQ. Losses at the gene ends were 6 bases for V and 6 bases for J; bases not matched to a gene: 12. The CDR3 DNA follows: TGTGCCAGCAGTGGGACAGGCTCAAGACGGGATGGCTACACCTTC. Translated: CASSGTGSRRDGYTF.

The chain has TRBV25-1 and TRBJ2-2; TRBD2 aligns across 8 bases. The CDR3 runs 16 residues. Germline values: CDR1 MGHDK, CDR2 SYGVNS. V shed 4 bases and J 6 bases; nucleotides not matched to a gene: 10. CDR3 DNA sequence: TGTGCCAGCAGTGTAGCCGGGACTAGTTCGTCCGGGGAGCTGTTTTTT. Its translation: CASSVAGTSSSGELFF.

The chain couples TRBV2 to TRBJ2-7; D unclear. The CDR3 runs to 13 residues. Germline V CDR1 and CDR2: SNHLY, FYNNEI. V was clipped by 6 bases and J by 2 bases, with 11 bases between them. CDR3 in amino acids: CASRRDSTYEQYF. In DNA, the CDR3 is TGTGCCAGCAGGCGTGACTCAACCTACGAGCAGTACTTC.

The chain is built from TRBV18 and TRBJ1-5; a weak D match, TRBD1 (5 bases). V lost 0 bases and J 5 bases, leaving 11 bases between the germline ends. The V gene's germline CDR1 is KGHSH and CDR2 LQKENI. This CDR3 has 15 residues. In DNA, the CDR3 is TGTGCCAGCTCACCACCCTCGTCGGGGGATCAGCCCCAGCATTTT. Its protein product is CASSPPSSGDQPQHF.

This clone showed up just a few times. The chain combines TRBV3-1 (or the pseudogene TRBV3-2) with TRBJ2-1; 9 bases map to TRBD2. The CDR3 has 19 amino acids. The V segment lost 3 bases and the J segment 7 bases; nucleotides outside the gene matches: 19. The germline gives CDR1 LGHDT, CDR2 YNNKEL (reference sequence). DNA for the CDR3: TGTGCCAGCAGCCATAAGGCTTTAAGGGGCGGGGGGGCGCGGAATGAGCAGTTCTTC. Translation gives CASSHKALRGGGARNEQFF.

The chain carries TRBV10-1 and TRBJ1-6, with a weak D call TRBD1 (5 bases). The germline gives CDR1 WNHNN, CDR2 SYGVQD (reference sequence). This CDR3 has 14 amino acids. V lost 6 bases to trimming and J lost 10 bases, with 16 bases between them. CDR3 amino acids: CASSAWDLESPLHF. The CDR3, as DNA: TGCGCCAGCAGCGCCTGGGACCTCGAATCACCCCTCCACTTT.

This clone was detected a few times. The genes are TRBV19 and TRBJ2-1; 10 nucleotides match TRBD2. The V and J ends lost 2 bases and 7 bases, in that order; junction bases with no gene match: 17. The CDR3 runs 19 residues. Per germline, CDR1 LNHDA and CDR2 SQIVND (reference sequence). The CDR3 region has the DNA TGTGCCAGTAGTATACGGGTATTTGGCCTAGCGGGAGTTATGAATGAGCAGTTCTTC. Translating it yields CASSIRVFGLAGVMNEQFF.

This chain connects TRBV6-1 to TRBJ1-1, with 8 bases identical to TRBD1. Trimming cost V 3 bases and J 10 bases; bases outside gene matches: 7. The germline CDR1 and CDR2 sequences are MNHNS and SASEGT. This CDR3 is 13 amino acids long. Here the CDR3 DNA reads TGTGCCAGCAGTGATGGGCAGGGGGCTAGAGCTTTCTTT. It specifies CASSDGQGARAFF.

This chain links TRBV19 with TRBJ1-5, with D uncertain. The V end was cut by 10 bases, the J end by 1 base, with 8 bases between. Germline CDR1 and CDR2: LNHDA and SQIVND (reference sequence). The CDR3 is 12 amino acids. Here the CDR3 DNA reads TGTGCCACTGCGGACAGCAATCAGCCCCAGCATTTT. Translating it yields CATADSNQPQHF.

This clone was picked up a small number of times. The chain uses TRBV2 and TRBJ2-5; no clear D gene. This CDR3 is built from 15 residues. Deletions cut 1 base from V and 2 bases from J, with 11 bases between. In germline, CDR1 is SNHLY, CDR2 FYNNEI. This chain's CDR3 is CASSEGRLRQETQYF. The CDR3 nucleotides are TGTGCCAGCAGTGAAGGTCGGCTCAGGCAAGAGACCCAGTACTTC.

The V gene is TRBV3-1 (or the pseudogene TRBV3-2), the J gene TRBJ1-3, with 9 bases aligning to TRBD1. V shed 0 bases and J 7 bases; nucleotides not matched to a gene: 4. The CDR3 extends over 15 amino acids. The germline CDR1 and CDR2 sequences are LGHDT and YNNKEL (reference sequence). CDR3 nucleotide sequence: TGTGCCAGCAGCCAAGATTGGGGGACAGGGAACACCATATATTTT. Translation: CASSQDWGTGNTIYF.

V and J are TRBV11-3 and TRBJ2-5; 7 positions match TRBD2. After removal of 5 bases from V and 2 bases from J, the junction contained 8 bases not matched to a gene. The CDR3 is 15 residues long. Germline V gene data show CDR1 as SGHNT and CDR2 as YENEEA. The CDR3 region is CASSLSSGGQETQYF. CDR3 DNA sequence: TGTGCCAGCAGCCTCTCTAGCGGAGGACAAGAGACCCAGTACTTC.

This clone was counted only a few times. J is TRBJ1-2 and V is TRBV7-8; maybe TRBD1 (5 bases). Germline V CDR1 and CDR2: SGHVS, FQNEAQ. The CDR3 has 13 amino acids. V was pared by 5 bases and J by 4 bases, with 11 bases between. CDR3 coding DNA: TGTGCCAGCAGCCTTAGACAGTTCTATGGCTACACCTTC. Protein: CASSLRQFYGYTF.

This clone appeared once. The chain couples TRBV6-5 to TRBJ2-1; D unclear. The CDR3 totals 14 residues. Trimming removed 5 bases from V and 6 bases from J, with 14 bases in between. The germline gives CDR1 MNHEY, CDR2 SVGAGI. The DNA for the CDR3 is TGTGCCAGCAGTAACATTAGGTTTCTCAATGAGCAGTTCTTC. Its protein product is CASSNIRFLNEQFF.

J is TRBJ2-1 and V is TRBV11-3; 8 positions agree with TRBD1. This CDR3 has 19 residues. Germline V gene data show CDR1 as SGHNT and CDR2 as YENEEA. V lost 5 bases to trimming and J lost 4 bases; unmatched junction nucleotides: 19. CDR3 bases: TGTGCCAGCAGCCGCCAGGACAGGGACCCCCCCATGGGGTACAATGAGCAGTTCTTC. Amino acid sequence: CASSRQDRDPPMGYNEQFF.

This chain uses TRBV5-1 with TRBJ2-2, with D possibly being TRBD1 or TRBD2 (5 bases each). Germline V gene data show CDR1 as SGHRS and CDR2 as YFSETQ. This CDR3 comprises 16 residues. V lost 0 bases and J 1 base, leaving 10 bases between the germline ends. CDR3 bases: TGCGCCAGCAGCTTGGAGGGGAGATGGAACACCGGGGAGCTGTTTTTT. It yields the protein CASSLEGRWNTGELFF.

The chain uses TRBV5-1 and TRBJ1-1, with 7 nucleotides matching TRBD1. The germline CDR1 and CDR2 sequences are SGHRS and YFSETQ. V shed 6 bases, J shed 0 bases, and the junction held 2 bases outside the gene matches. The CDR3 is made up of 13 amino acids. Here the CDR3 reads CASTTGMNTEAFF. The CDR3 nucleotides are TGCGCCAGCACGACAGGGATGAACACTGAAGCTTTCTTT.